The present T cell receptor beta chain was sequenced within a study of CD8+ T cells in alopecia areata. The study's findings and limits: It was lesional scalp, especially alopecia totalis/universalis, that showed higher clonality than normal scalp. Mouse data revealed clearer TCR sharing than patient data did, a gap possibly tied to HLA. Sequencing of scalp samples also captures resident alphabeta T cells of normal skin.

With regard to this clone: Its antigen is as yet unknown.

RNA was extracted and reverse transcribed into cDNA as the sequencing template. Profiling relied on immunoSEQ multiplex PCR, and the TCRdb table lists in-frame clones only, not all of them. Found here are about 64,000 clones, roughly 45% of them singletons; the top ten hold roughly 47%. CDR3 length: 15 residues. Germline CDR1 reads SGHDT; CDR2 reads YYEEEE. V dropped 0 bases and J dropped 4 bases, with 13 bases sitting between them. Sequencing input: NKG2D-low CD8+ T cells sorted from blood. The chain carries TRBV5-6 and TRBJ2-5; D gene ambiguous. The sequence was obtained from a human donor with alopecia areata. As DNA, the CDR3 is TGTGCCAGCAGCTTGGTGGTACGAAGTGGAGAGACCCAGTACTTC. This gives the protein CASSLVVRSGETQYF.